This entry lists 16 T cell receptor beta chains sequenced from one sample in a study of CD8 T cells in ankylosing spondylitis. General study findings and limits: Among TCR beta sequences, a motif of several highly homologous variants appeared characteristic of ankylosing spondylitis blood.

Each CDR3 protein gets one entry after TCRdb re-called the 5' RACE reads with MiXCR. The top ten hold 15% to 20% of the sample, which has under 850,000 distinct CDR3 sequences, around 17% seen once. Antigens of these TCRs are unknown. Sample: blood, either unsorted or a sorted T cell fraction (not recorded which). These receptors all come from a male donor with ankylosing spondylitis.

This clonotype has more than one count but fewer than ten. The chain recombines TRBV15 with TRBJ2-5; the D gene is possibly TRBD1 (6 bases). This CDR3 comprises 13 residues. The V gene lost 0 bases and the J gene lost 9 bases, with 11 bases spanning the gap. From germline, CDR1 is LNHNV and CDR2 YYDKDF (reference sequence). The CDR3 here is CATSRDPQGPQYF. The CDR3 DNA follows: TGTGCCACCAGCAGAGATCCACAGGGCCCCCAGTACTTC.

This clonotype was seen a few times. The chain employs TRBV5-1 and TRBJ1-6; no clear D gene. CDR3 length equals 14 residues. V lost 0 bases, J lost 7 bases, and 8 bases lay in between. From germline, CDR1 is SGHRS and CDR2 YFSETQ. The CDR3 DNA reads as TGCGCCAGCAGCTTGGCTGGGAAGAATTCACCCCTCCACTTT. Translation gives CASSLAGKNSPLHF.

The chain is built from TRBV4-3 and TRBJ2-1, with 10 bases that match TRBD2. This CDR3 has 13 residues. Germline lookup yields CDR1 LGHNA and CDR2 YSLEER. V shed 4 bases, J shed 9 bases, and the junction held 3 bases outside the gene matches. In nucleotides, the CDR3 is TGCGCCAGCAGCCCCCTAGCGGGAGTTGAGCAGTTCTTC. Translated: CASSPLAGVEQFF.

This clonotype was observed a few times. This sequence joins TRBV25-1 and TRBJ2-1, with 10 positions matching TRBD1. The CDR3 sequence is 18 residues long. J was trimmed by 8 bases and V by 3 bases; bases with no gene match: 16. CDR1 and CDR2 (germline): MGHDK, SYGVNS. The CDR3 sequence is CASSETKGGTGASDEQFF. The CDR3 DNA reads TGTGCCAGCAGTGAGACCAAAGGGGGGACAGGGGCTTCGGATGAGCAGTTCTTC.

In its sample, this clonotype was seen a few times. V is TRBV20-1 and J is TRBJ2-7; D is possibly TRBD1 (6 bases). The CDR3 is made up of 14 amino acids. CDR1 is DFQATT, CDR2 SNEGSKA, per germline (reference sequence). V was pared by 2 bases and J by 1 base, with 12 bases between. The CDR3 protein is CSARQQGYSYEQYF. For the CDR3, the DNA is TGCAGTGCTAGACAACAGGGATATTCCTACGAGCAGTACTTC.

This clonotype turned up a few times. The CDR3 protein is CSASSPTYNEQFF. The CDR3 nucleotides are TGCAGTGCTAGTAGTCCGACCTACAATGAGCAGTTCTTC. The chain links TRBV20-1 to TRBJ2-1; D is undetermined. The CDR3 is 13 amino acids. Germline V gene data show CDR1 as DFQATT and CDR2 as SNEGSKA (reference sequence). V lost 3 bases and J 2 bases, leaving 8 bases between the germline ends.

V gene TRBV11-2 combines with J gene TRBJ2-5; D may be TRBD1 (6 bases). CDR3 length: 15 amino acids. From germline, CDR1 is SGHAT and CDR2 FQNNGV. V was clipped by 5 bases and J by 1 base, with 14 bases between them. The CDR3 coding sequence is TGTGCCAGCAGCGGATGGAAGGACAGCCAAGAGACCCAGTACTTC. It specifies CASSGWKDSQETQYF.

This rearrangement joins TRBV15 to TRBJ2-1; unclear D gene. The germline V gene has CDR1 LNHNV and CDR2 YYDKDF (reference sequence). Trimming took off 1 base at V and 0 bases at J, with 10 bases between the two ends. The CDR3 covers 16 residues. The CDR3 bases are TGTGCCACCAGCAGAGGATCCACAAGCTCCTACAATGAGCAGTTCTTC. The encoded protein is CATSRGSTSSYNEQFF.

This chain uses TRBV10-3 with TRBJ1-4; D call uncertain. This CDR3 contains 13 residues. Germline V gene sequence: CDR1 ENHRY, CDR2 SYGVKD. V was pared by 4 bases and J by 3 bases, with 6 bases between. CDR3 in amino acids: CAISVSPNEKLFF. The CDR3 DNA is TGTGCCATCAGTGTGAGCCCTAATGAAAAACTGTTTTTT.

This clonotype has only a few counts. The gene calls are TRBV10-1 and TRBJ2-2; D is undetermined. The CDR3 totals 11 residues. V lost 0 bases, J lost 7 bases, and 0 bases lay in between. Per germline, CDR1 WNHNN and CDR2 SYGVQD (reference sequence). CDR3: CASSESGELFF. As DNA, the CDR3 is TGCGCCAGCAGTGAGTCCGGGGAGCTGTTTTTT.

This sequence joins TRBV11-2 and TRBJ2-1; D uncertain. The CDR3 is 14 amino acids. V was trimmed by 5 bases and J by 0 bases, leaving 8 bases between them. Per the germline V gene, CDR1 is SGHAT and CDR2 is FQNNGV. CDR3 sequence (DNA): TGTGCCAGCAGCGTTGACCCCTCCTACAATGAGCAGTTCTTC. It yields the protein CASSVDPSYNEQFF.

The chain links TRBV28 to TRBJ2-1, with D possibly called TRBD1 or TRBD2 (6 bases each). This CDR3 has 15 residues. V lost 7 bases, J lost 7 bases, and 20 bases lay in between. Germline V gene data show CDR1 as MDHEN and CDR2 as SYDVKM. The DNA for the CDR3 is TGTGCCAGCAACCTCATACCCGGGGGCCGGAATGAGCAGTTCTTC. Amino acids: CASNLIPGGRNEQFF.

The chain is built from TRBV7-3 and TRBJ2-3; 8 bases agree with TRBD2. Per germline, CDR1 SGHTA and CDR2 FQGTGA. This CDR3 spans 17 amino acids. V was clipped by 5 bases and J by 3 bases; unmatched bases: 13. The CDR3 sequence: CASSPRRSSGKTDTQYF. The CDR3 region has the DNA TGTGCCAGCAGCCCCCGGCGGAGTAGCGGGAAGACAGATACGCAGTATTTT.

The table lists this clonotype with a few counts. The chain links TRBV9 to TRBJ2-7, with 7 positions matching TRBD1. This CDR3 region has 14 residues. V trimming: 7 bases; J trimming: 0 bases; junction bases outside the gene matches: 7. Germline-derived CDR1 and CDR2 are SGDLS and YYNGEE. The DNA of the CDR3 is TGTGCCAGCGCCCCGGGACAGAGCTCCTACGAGCAGTACTTC. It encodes CASAPGQSSYEQYF.

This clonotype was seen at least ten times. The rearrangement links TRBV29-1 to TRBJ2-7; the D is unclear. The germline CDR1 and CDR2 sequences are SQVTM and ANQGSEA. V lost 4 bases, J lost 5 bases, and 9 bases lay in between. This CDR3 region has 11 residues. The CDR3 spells CSVGAPHEQYF. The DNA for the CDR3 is TGCAGCGTTGGGGCCCCCCACGAGCAGTACTTC.

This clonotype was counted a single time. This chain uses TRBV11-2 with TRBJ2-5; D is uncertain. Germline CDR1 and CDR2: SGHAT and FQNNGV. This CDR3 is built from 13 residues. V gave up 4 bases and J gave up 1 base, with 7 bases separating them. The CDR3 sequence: CASSSRLQETQYF. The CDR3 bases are TGTGCCAGCAGCTCCCGACTCCAAGAGACCCAGTACTTC.